The source of this TCR beta chain is a study of blood T cell repertoires in COVID-19. Study information: Specimens from acute and convalescent COVID-19 originated in the United States, Italy and Spain. T cells, B-cell-depleted T cells, or PBMCs provided the cDNA or gDNA that served as material.

In its sample, this clone was seen a few times. Trimming left V 4 bases short and J 3 bases short, with 13 bases between. CDR1 MNHEY and CDR2 SVGAGI come from the germline V gene. CDR3 length equals 15 residues. Per the original data handling: The authors estimated nucleated cell counts from reference gene primer amplification. TCRdb keeps only in-frame clones here, not all; method: immunoSEQ multiplex PCR. V, J and clone size are taken as reported in that table, and D and trimming were inferred from the DNA itself. The top ten hold 5% to 7% of the sample, which has about 250,000 clones, roughly 80% seen once.

Sequencing input: peripheral blood. This sequence originates from a woman aged 55-70 years with active or convalescent COVID-19. The J gene is TRBJ2-1, the V gene TRBV6-5, with D possibly matching TRBD1 (5 bases). In DNA form, the CDR3 reads TGTGCCAGCAGTTCCCAGGGCCCAGACTACAATGAGCAGTTCTTC. Translation gives CASSSQGPDYNEQFF.